A selection of T cell receptor beta chains follows, all from one sample in a study of CXCR3-negative and CXCR3-positive naive CD8 T cells. TCRdb derives one entry per CDR3 protein from the 5' RACE reads, leaving out DNA. Its table lists about 7,200 distinct CDR3 sequences. Sequencing was performed on naive CXCR3- CD8+ T cells from blood. The source of these receptors is a human donor in good health. Some clones in this sample may be carry-over from other donors' samples. CDR3s include the opening cysteine and the closing phenylalanine or tryptophan. Expanded clones are given a class, and other clones once, few, many or no size at all.

>medium-sized|TRBJ2-5|15|TRBV29-1
CSVPNDETLQETQYF
>medium-sized|TRBJ2-2|13|TRBV29-1
CSVEKGTSGELFF
>-|TRBJ2-7|12|TRBV20-1
CSVTGETYEQYF
>-|TRBJ1-1|18|TRBV21-1
CASSNRPTQGDRDTEAFF
>medium-sized|TRBJ2-7|14|TRBV5-1
CASSLGGRSYEQYF
>medium-sized|TRBJ2-1|18|TRBV27
CASLPGLAESSSYNEQFF
>-|TRBJ1-4|19|TRBV19
CASSIGQGSLPATNEKLFF
>-|TRBJ1-2|13|TRBV19
CASSIGTTEGYTF
>-|TRBJ2-1|11|TRBV19
CATKLVNEQFF
>medium-sized|TRBJ2-7|14|TRBV7-6
CASRETGGSYEQYF
>medium-sized|TRBJ1-1|17|TRBV21-1
CASSLLLSGQCLPEAFF
>-|TRBJ1-1|13|TRBV27
CASSPGTGRYAFF
>-|TRBJ2-2|14|TRBV28
CASSLEGQTGELFF
>medium-sized|TRBJ2-2|16|TRBV10-3
CATMGSSGERTGELFF
>-|TRBJ2-7|14|TRBV6-1
CASSVGGSSYEQYF
>medium-sized|TRBJ2-1|11|TRBV20-1
CSAPRGNEQFF
>-|TRBJ2-1|15|TRBV7-9
CASSSSAESYNEQFF
>medium-sized|TRBJ2-3|18|TRBV10-3
CAISESTRARGPTDTQYF
>-|TRBJ1-2|15|TRBV6-5
CASSFRSGDNYGYTF
>-|TRBJ2-1|14|TRBV30
CAWSVGAGGSEQFF
>medium-sized|TRBJ2-1|17|TRBV5-1
CASSARTGGSPDNEQFF
>-|TRBJ1-1|13|TRBV6-1
CAHVRGAGTEAFF
>large|TRBJ2-3|16|TRBV6-5
CASSYGAGAAGDTQYF
>medium-sized|TRBJ2-1|16|TRBV7-6
CASSLSTSQDYNEQFF
>-|TRBJ2-4|13|TRBV20-1
CSAPTGAKNIQYF
>-|TRBJ1-5|13|TRBV7-2
CASSFGGRQPQHF
>-|TRBJ2-2|12|TRBV29-1
CSVAGGTGELFF
>medium-sized|TRBJ2-1|13|TRBV29-1
CSVWTVVGNEQFF
>-|TRBJ2-1|13|TRBV9
CASSPGGSYEQFF
>-|TRBJ2-6|14|TRBV29-1
CSVEPGSGANVLTF
>-|TRBJ2-7|11|TRBV18
CASSPGYEQYF
>medium-sized|TRBJ1-5|12|TRBV30
CAWNRENQPQHF
>-|TRBJ1-1|15|TRBV19
CASSAAGQGNTEAFF
>-|TRBJ1-1|17|TRBV4-1
CASSQEPVAALGTEAFF
>-|TRBJ2-3|12|TRBV28
CASSSGTDTQYF
>-|TRBJ2-1|12|TRBV14
CASSQDWAGRFF
>medium-sized|TRBJ2-2|13|TRBV29-1
CSVRQAPAGELFF
>medium-sized|TRBJ1-4|12|TRBV19
CASSEIGEKLFF
>medium-sized|TRBJ2-1|15|TRBV20-1
CSASGTTETYNEQFF
>-|TRBJ1-5|15|TRBV19
CASSIVSGSNQPQHF
>-|TRBJ2-2|16|TRBV13
CASSLGDRGQTGELFF
>medium-sized|TRBJ2-5|13|TRBV6-5
CASTPPGQETQYF
>-|TRBJ1-3|14|TRBV6-5
CASSHGQGIHTIYF
>-|TRBJ2-7|13|TRBV7-8
CASSLAIGYEQYF
>medium-sized|TRBJ2-1|12|TRBV5-6
CASSLAGNEQFF